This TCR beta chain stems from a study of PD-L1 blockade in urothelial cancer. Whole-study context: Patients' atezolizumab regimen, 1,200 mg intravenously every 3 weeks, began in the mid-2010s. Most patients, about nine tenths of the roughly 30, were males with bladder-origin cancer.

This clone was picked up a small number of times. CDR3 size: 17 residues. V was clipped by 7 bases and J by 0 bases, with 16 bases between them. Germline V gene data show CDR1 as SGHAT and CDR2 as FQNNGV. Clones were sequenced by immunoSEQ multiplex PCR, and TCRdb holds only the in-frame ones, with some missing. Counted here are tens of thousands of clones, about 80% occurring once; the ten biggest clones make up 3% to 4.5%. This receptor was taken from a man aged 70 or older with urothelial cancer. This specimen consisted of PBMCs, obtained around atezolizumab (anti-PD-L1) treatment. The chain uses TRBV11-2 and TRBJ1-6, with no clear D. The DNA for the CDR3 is TGTGCCAGCACCCTGCTCCCAGCTAGCTCCTATAATTCACCCCTCCACTTT. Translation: CASTLLPASSYNSPLHF.